These 4 T cell receptor beta chains originate from one sample sequenced in a study of CD8 T cells in ankylosing spondylitis. Study-wide findings and caveats: Made up of several highly homologous variants, a TCR beta motif appeared characteristic of ankylosing spondylitis blood.

TCRdb itself ran the 5' RACE reads through MiXCR, one entry per CDR3 protein. The table lists 200,000 to 250,000 distinct CDR3 sequences, around 19% of them singletons. Their target antigens are unknown. The specimen sequenced was blood, either unsorted or a sorted T cell fraction (not recorded which). The source of these receptors is a male donor with ankylosing spondylitis.

This chain joins TRBV27 and TRBJ1-1; 7 bases agree with TRBD1. There are 14 residues in the CDR3. V lost 2 bases, J lost 6 bases, and 6 bases stayed unmatched. Looked up from germline, CDR1 is MNHEY and CDR2 is SMNVEV (reference sequence). As DNA, the CDR3 is TGTGCCAGCAGTTTAGACCGGGACAGCTCTGAAGCTTTCTTT. Protein: CASSLDRDSSEAFF.

This clonotype turned up a few times. The V and J genes are TRBV12-3 or TRBV12-4 and TRBJ2-1; D may be TRBD1 (6 bases). V lost 7 bases and J 0 bases, leaving 10 bases between the germline ends. There are 14 residues in the CDR3. The CDR3 protein is CASTEDSSYNEQFF. The CDR3, as DNA: TGTGCCAGCACAGAGGACAGCTCCTACAATGAGCAGTTCTTC.

The rearrangement uses TRBV30 and TRBJ2-7; no clear D. Germline CDR1 reads GTSNPN; CDR2 reads SVGIG (reference sequence). The CDR3 has 13 amino acids. Trimming shortened V by 0 bases and J by 4 bases, and 10 bases separated the two germline ends. In DNA, the CDR3 is TGTGCCTGGAGTGTGATCAAGGGTTACGAGCAGTACTTC. This codes for CAWSVIKGYEQYF.

V usage is TRBV7-2 and J usage is TRBJ2-3; 13 bases are shared with TRBD2. The CDR3 loop spans 17 amino acids. In germline, CDR1 is SGHTA, CDR2 FQGNSA. Unmatched junction bases numbered 8, after V lost 4 bases and J lost 4 bases. The CDR3 is CASSYPGLAGAADTQYF. Written as DNA, the CDR3 is TGTGCCAGCAGCTACCCCGGACTAGCGGGAGCGGCAGATACGCAGTATTTT.